This T cell receptor beta chain was captured by sequencing in a study of blood T cell repertoires in COVID-19. Study-wide context: The cDNA or gDNA used as material had been derived from T cells, B-cell-depleted T cells, or PBMCs.

The germline V and J ends were trimmed by 3 bases and 1 base, with 12 bases remaining between them. CDR3 size: 15 residues. The germline V gene encodes CDR1 KGHSH and CDR2 LQKENI. Generated by immunoSEQ multiplex PCR, the TCRdb table keeps only in-frame clones and is missing some. The data show fewer than 300,000 clones, approximately 83% seen once. Participants were aged 18 to 89 years from about 25 US areas. In assigning cohorts, the study relied on participant-reported clinical history. The receptor was derived from a woman aged 30 to 39 who had recovered from COVID-19. Sequencing was performed on PBMCs or T cells enriched from blood (not recorded which). The chain is built from TRBV18 and TRBJ1-1; the D gene is possibly TRBD1 (6 bases). The CDR3 here is CASSPNRERNTEAFF. CDR3 nucleotides: TGTGCCAGCTCACCTAACAGGGAAAGGAACACTGAAGCTTTCTTT.